The 15 T cell receptor beta chains in this list originate from one sample, sequenced in a study of spatial heterogeneity in lung cancer. Time point noted: sample taken at primary tumor resection. Tumor, nontumor lung or frozen PBMC supplied whole RNA, sequenced without sorting. One entry per CDR3 protein results from TCRdb running MiXCR on the 5' RACE reads. The repertoire has about 36,000 distinct CDR3 sequences, around 5% of them found once; the top ten carry under 30%. The material sequenced was PBMCs, taken at surgery. These TCRs come from a female donor with early-stage non-small cell lung cancer.

Only a few counts were recorded for this clonotype. CDR3 protein: CASSPSMGHEKLFF. The CDR3 DNA follows: TGTGCCAGCAGTCCAAGCATGGGGCATGAAAAACTGTTTTTT. V usage is TRBV7-2 and J usage is TRBJ1-4; TRBD1 might be the D (5 bases). This CDR3 spans 14 amino acids. Trimming pared 6 bases from V and 6 bases from J, leaving 14 bases between. Germline CDR1 reads SGHTA; CDR2 reads FQGNSA.

This clonotype was counted ten times or more. This chain connects TRBV5-1 to TRBJ2-1, with 8 nucleotides matching TRBD2. Germline trimming cut 5 bases from V and 2 bases from J; bases unmatched to any gene: 6. Germline CDR1 reads SGHRS; CDR2 reads YFSETQ. The CDR3 is 15 residues long. CDR3 residues: CASRDGRAPYNEQFF. CDR3 nucleotides: TGCGCCAGCAGAGACGGGAGGGCCCCCTACAATGAGCAGTTCTTC.

Of note for this clonotype: This may come from a read error, since a much larger clone is one base off. No conserved phenylalanine or tryptophan is present at the end of the CDR3, so a read error is the likely explanation. This chain joins TRBV20-1 and TRBJ2-7; tentatively, D is TRBD2 (5 bases). This CDR3 is built from 13 residues. Germline V gene data show CDR1 as DFQATT and CDR2 as SNEGSKA (reference sequence). The ends were cut back, 4 bases at V and 2 bases at J, with 12 bases in the middle. DNA for the CDR3: TGCAGTGCTACTAGCACGCAAACCTACGAGCAGTACCTC. It yields the protein CSATSTQTYEQYL.

This clonotype occurred many times. The chain carries TRBV7-9 and TRBJ2-7; D possibly corresponds to TRBD2 (6 bases). In germline, CDR1 is SEHNR, CDR2 FQNEAQ (reference sequence). V lost 0 bases and J lost 6, with 9 bases in between. This CDR3 region has 13 residues. The CDR3 DNA sequence: TGTGCCAGCAGCTTAGCGGGGGGTGCCGAGCAGTACTTC. This translates into CASSLAGGAEQYF.

This chain links TRBV5-1 with TRBJ1-4; no clear D gene. The CDR3 consists of 14 residues. Looked up from germline, CDR1 is SGHRS and CDR2 is YFSETQ. V lost 4 bases and J lost 0, with 7 bases in between. The chain's CDR3 is CASSRRSTNEKLFF. The CDR3 nucleotides read TGCGCCAGCAGCCGGCGGTCAACTAATGAAAAACTGTTTTTT.

A few counts support this clonotype. The chain has TRBV4-1 and TRBJ1-1, with a tentative D call TRBD1 (5 bases). With 1 base removed from V and 0 bases from J, the gap between germline ends came to 12 bases. The CDR3 runs to 16 residues. Germline assignment: CDR1 MGHRA and CDR2 YSYEKL. The CDR3 loop reads CASSQGRGYMNTEAFF. As DNA, the CDR3 is TGCGCCAGCAGCCAAGGGAGGGGTTATATGAACACTGAAGCTTTCTTT.

On this clonotype itself: This may stem from a read error, because a much larger clone lies one nucleotide away. The chain joins TRBV2 to TRBJ2-3; possible D gene TRBD2, 5 bases. The germline V gene encodes CDR1 SNHLY and CDR2 FYNNEI. Trimming removed 3 bases at V and 5 bases at J, with 12 bases between. The CDR3 covers 14 residues. The CDR3 nucleotides read TGTGCCAGCAGTGAGGAGTGGGGAGTAGATACGCAGTATTTT. Translated: CASSEEWGVDTQYF.

This clonotype was recorded many times. The rearrangement links TRBV27 to TRBJ2-3, with D possibly TRBD2 on 5 matching bases. Germline assignment: CDR1 MNHEY and CDR2 SMNVEV (reference sequence). The CDR3 consists of 15 residues. V lost 5 bases and J 8 bases, leaving 20 bases between the germline ends. The CDR3 DNA reads as TGTGCCAGCAGTCTAAGCCCGGGCAGCGGTTCTACGCAGTATTTT. As protein: CASSLSPGSGSTQYF.

This clonotype was recorded many times. The genes are TRBV11-2 and TRBJ2-5, with a weak D call TRBD2 (5 bases). The CDR3 has 13 residues. Germline CDR1 is SGHAT and CDR2 is FQNNGV. Trimming took off 5 bases at V and 5 bases at J, with 12 bases between the two ends. CDR3 region: CASSPGVWETQYF. CDR3 bases: TGTGCCAGCAGCCCCGGGGTCTGGGAGACCCAGTACTTC.

The chain carries TRBV6-1 and TRBJ1-6; D unresolved. The germline V gene has CDR1 MNHNS and CDR2 SASEGT. CDR3 size: 14 residues. V was trimmed by 2 bases and J by 7 bases, leaving 9 bases between them. CDR3 loop: CASSEYGGNSPLHF. The CDR3 DNA reads as TGTGCCAGCAGTGAATACGGAGGGAATTCACCCCTCCACTTT.

This clonotype was seen only a few times. This sequence joins TRBV30 and TRBJ1-5; D not resolved. From germline, CDR1 is GTSNPN and CDR2 SVGIG (reference sequence). Trimming cost V 4 bases and J 0 bases, with 19 bases left between them. This CDR3 is 17 amino acids long. CDR3 loop: CAWTPWSALNSNQPQHF. The CDR3 coding sequence is TGTGCCTGGACCCCTTGGTCCGCCCTCAATAGCAATCAGCCCCAGCATTTT.

The chain has TRBV15 and TRBJ1-1; D call uncertain. V was pared by 5 bases and J by 5 bases, with 18 bases between. The CDR3 contains 15 residues. Germline loops: CDR1 LNHNV, CDR2 YYDKDF (reference sequence). CDR3 sequence: CATSRNSLGGTEAFF. The CDR3 DNA follows: TGTGCCACCAGCCGCAACTCCCTTGGTGGGACTGAAGCTTTCTTT.

This clonotype turned up a few times. The gene calls are TRBV6-2 or TRBV6-3 and TRBJ2-5; the match to TRBD2 covers 8 bases. The CDR3 sequence is 15 residues long. Germline V gene data show CDR1 as MNHEY and CDR2 as SVGEGT. J was trimmed by 1 base and V by 7 bases; bases with no gene match: 8. Here the CDR3 DNA reads TGTGCCAGCATCACGACGGGAGGGGGCCAAGAGACCCAGTACTTC. Translating gives CASITTGGGQETQYF.

This clonotype was recorded many times. The gene calls are TRBV6-1 and TRBJ2-2; 7 positions agree with TRBD2. There are 15 residues in the CDR3. With V trimmed by 6 bases and J by 8 bases, 12 bases remained unmatched. Per germline, CDR1 MNHNS and CDR2 SASEGT. The CDR3 DNA reads as TGTGCCAGCAGCCTGAATTCGAGGGGACTAGGGGAGCTGTTTTTT. Residues: CASSLNSRGLGELFF.

The chain uses TRBV11-2 and TRBJ2-1, with 10 bases aligning to TRBD2. The V gene end was trimmed by 5 bases and the J gene end by 4 bases; junction bases not matched to a gene: 14. Germline V gives CDR1 SGHAT, CDR2 FQNNGV. This CDR3 comprises 18 residues. The CDR3 protein is CASSILLLAGASYNEQFF. DNA for the CDR3: TGTGCCAGCAGCATATTACTCCTAGCGGGAGCTTCGTACAATGAGCAGTTCTTC.